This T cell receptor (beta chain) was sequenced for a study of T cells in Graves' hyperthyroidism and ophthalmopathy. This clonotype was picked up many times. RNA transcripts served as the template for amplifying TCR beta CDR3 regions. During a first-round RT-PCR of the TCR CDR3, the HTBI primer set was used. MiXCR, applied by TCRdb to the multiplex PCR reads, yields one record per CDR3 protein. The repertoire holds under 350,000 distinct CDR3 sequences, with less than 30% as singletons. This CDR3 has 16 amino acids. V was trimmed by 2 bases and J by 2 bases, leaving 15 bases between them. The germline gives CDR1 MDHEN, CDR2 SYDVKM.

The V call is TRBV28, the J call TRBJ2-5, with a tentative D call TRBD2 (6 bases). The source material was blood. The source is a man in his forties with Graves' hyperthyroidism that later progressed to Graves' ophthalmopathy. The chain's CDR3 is CASSLRRAFSQETQYF. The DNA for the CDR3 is TGTGCCAGCAGTTTACGGAGGGCCTTTAGTCAAGAGACCCAGTACTTC.